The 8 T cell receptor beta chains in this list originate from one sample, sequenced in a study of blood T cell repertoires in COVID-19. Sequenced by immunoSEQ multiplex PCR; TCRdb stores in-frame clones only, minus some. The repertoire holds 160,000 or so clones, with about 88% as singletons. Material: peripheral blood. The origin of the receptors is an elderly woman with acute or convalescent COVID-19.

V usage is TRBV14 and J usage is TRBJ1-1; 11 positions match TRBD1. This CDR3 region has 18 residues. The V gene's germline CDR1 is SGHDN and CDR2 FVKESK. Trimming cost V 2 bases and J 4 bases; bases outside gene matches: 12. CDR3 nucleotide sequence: TGTGCCAGCAGCCAATGGTGGACAGGGGGCCCCCTGGGCACTGAAGCTTTCTTT. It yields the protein CASSQWWTGGPLGTEAFF.

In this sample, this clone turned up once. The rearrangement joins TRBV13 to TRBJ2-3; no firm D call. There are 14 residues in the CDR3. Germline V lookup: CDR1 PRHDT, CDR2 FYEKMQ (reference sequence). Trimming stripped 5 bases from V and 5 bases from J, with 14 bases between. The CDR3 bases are TGTGCCAGCAGCCGAGGAAATATAGGAGATACGCAGTATTTT. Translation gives CASSRGNIGDTQYF. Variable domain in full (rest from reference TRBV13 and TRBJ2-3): AAGVIQSPRHLIKEKRETATLKCYPIPRHDTVYWYQQGPGQDPQFLISFYEKMQSDKGSIPDRFSAQQFSDYHSELNMSSLELGDSALYFCASSRGNIGDTQYFGPGTRLTVL.

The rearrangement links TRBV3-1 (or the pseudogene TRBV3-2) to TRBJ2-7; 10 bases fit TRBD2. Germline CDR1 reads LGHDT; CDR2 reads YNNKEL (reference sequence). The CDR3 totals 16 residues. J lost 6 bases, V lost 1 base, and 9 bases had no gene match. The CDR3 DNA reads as TGTGCCAGCAGCCAAGGGGCTAGCGGGAGAATGGTCGAGCAGTACTTC. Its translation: CASSQGASGRMVEQYF.

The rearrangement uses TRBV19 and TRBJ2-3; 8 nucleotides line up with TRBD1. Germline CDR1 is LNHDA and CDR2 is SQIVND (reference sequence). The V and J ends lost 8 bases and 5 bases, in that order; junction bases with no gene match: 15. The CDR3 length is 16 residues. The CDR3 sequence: CASSQSPTGVGDTQYF. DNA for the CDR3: TGTGCCAGTTCCCAAAGCCCGACAGGGGTGGGAGATACGCAGTATTTT.

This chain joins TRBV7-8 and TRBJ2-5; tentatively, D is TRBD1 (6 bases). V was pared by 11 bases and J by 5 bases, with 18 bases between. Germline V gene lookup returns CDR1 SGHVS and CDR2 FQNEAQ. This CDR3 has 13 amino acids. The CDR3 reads CASQGLWAETQYF. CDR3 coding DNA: TGTGCCTCTCAGGGGCTCTGGGCCGAGACCCAGTACTTC.

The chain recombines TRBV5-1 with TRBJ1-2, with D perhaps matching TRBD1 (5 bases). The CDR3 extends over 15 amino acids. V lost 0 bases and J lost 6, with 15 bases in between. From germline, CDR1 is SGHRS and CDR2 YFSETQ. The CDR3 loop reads CASSLVRGTYDGYTF. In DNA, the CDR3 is TGCGCCAGCAGCTTGGTGCGGGGGACCTATGATGGCTACACCTTC.

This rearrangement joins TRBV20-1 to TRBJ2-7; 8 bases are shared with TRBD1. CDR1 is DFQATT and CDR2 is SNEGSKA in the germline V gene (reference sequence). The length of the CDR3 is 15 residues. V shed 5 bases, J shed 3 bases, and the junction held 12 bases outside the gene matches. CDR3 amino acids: CSAGGTGRLFYEQYF. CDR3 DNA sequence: TGCAGTGCTGGTGGGACAGGCCGTCTCTTCTACGAGCAGTACTTC.

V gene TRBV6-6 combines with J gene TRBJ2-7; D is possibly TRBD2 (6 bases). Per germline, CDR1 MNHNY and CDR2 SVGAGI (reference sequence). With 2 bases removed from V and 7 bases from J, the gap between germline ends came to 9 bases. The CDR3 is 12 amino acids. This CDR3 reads CASSYDGSEQYF. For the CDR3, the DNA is TGTGCCAGCAGTTACGACGGGAGTGAGCAGTACTTC.